Listed here is a single T cell receptor beta chain. The antigen remains undetermined. The assay was immunoSEQ multiplex PCR, and TCRdb's table has in-frame clones only and misses some. The sample includes approximately 600,000 clones, approximately 95% of them seen just once. The CDR3 sequence is 13 residues long. From germline, CDR1 is MGHRA and CDR2 YSYEKL. V lost 0 bases and J lost 5, with 5 bases in between. Terminally differentiated effector memory CD45RA+ cells were excluded by CCR7 positive selection of CD45RO-negative cells. The record originates from a study of shared clonotypes between healthy human individuals. Findings and caveats of the study: Sample collection involved blood only; tissue repertoires are likely different.

Material for sequencing was naive CD8+ T cells sorted from blood. This receptor was identified in a woman between 25 and 40 years old in good health. The gene calls are TRBV4-1 and TRBJ2-1; D gene unclear. The CDR3 protein is CASSQEVNNEQFF. The CDR3 DNA follows: TGCGCCAGCAGCCAAGAGGTTAACAATGAGCAGTTCTTC.